This T cell receptor (beta chain) was captured in a study of cytomegalovirus exposure and HLA in healthy donors. With respect to this clone: Its target is not known. Relative to the germline gene, one junction end is altered; a read error may explain this.

The study's findings and limits: Earlier analysis looked at TCR beta V segments, and most were productive about 90% or about 30% of the time. In a later analysis, at a false discovery rate of 0.05, 16,951 TCR beta sequences matched HLA alleles. The study put about 180 TCR beta chains on its list as cytomegalovirus-associated. A missense DCLRE1C variant was associated with V- and J-gene trimming of TCR beta chains in a later analysis, and an independent cohort replicated the association.

Germline V gene lookup returns CDR1 SGHRS and CDR2 YFSETQ. CDR3 length: 16 amino acids. It was with 60 Vbeta and 13 Jbeta primers that the PCR ran. Assay used: immunoSEQ multiplex PCR; TCRdb lists only in-frame clones, some missing. The table lists 190,000 or so clones, over 65% of them singletons. Sample: PBMCs. The chain is built from TRBV5-1 and TRBJ2-1, with 9 positions matching TRBD1. The clonotype comes from a boy aged 2 to 10 in good health and CMV-seronegative. CDR3 bases: TGCGCCAGCACCTTGGCCGGGACAGGGTTTTTAAATGAGCAGTTCTTC. This gives the protein CASTLAGTGFLNEQFF. The variable domain in full, with the rest retrieved from reference TRBV5-1 and TRBJ2-1, is KAGVTQTPRYLIKTRGQQVTLSCSPISGHRSVSWYQQTPGQGLQFLFEYFSETQRNKGNFPGRFSGRQFSNSRSEMNVSTLELGDSALYLCASTLAGTGFLNEQFFGPGTRLTVL.